The 5 T cell receptor beta chains given below trace back to one sample, sequenced in a study of blood T cell repertoires in COVID-19. Repertoires were generated with immunoSEQ multiplex PCR, while TCRdb's copy carries only in-frame clones and drops some. Among fewer than 90,000 clones, 78% were seen once, and the ten largest hold approximately 6.3%. Sequenced material: peripheral blood. The receptors here all came from a man in his 70s with COVID-19, enrolled during active disease.

This sequence joins TRBV5-8 and TRBJ1-1; a possible D gene is TRBD1 (6 bases). Trimming removed 3 bases from V and 2 bases from J, with 14 bases in between. Germline-derived CDR1 and CDR2 are SGHTS and YDEGEE. The CDR3 consists of 15 residues. The CDR3 region has the DNA TGTGCCAGCAGCTCATACAGGGTCTTAAACACTGAAGCTTTCTTT. Protein sequence: CASSSYRVLNTEAFF.

This chain connects TRBV7-9 to TRBJ1-1; D not resolved. This CDR3 is 14 amino acids long. Germline assignment: CDR1 SEHNR and CDR2 FQNEAQ (reference sequence). V was clipped by 5 bases and J by 0 bases, with 10 bases between them. CDR3 in amino acids: CASSGEAVNTEAFF. In DNA, the CDR3 is TGTGCCAGCAGCGGGGAGGCAGTGAACACTGAAGCTTTCTTT.

The genes are TRBV7-2 and TRBJ1-5, with no clear D. The CDR3 is 13 amino acids. Trimming pared 5 bases from V and 6 bases from J, leaving 11 bases between. Germline CDR1 SGHTA, CDR2 FQGNSA. The CDR3 bases are TGTGCCAGCAGCCAATCTTTCGGTCAGCCCCAGCATTTT. It specifies CASSQSFGQPQHF.

J is TRBJ1-6 and V is TRBV3-1 (or the pseudogene TRBV3-2); D is uncertain. The CDR3 extends over 13 amino acids. The germline V and J ends were trimmed by 4 bases and 7 bases, with 8 bases remaining between them. Germline V gene lookup returns CDR1 LGHDT and CDR2 YNNKEL (reference sequence). CDR3 sequence: CASSPSFNSPLHF. In nucleotides, the CDR3 is TGTGCCAGCAGCCCCTCCTTCAATTCACCCCTCCACTTT.

The chain employs TRBV15 and TRBJ1-5; tentative D call: TRBD1 (5 bases). The CDR3 sequence is 18 residues long. Germline CDR1 and CDR2: LNHNV and YYDKDF (reference sequence). V was cut by 3 bases and J by 7 bases, with 25 bases left in between. This chain's CDR3 is CATSRAFSAGTLGQPQHF. CDR3 nucleotides: TGTGCCACCAGCAGGGCGTTTTCGGCGGGGACTCTTGGGCAGCCCCAGCATTTT.